A selection of T cell receptor beta chains follows, all from one sample in a study of blood T cell repertoires in COVID-19. Clones were read by immunoSEQ multiplex PCR, and TCRdb kept only the in-frame ones, dropping some. This table holds about 230,000 clones, about 80% found once. Material for sequencing was peripheral blood. All receptors come from a woman in her 50s with acute or convalescent COVID-19. The CDR3 runs from the conserved cysteine through the conserved F or W. The order of the fields is J gene, V gene, D gene, clone size, CDR3 DNA, CDR3 protein. A D gene is named only where the DNA matches it firmly. Clone size is not always given. Where it is, it says once, few, many or a class for expanded clones.

TRBJ2-5 | TRBV6-6 | . | . | TGTGCCAGCAGTTACAACGAGGGGGGGCAAGAGACCCAGTACTTC | CASSYNEGGQETQYF
TRBJ2-3 | TRBV6-5 | TRBD2 | . | TGTGCCAGCAGTCCTCTAGCGGGGGCAGATACGCAGTATTTT | CASSPLAGADTQYF
TRBJ2-1 | TRBV15 | TRBD1 | . | TGTGCCACCAGCAGTGAAGACAGGGCCATCTACAATGAGCAGTTCTTC | CATSSEDRAIYNEQFF
TRBJ1-5 | TRBV30 | . | . | TGTGCCTGGAGTTTGTCGTATAGCAATCAGCCCCAGCATTTT | CAWSLSYSNQPQHF
TRBJ2-3 | TRBV19 | . | . | TGTGCCAGTAGCAGAGGTCCCTATGGTAATCAGCCCCAGTATTTT | CASSRGPYGNQPQYF
TRBJ1-2 | TRBV28 | . | . | TGTGCCAGCAGTTCAAACTATGGCTACACCTTC | CASSSNYGYTF
TRBJ1-3 | TRBV3-1/TRBV3-2 | . | . | TGTGCCAGCAGCCAAGATGGCGGGGACCTGATCGGGAGAAACACCATATATTTT | CASSQDGGDLIGRNTIYF
TRBJ2-7 | TRBV18 | . | . | TGTGCCAGCTCACCGTTTTCTGGCGAGGGCCACGAGCAGTACTTC | CASSPFSGEGHEQYF
TRBJ1-2 | TRBV5-1 | . | . | TGCGCCAGCAGTGCGGGGGTCGTGGGTGGCTACACCTTC | CASSAGVVGGYTF
TRBJ2-1 | TRBV7-2 | TRBD1 | . | TGTGCCAGCAGCTTAAGGACGGGACAGGGGGCGTTTTATGAGCAGTTCTTC | CASSLRTGQGAFYEQFF
TRBJ2-1 | TRBV7-3 | . | once | TGTGCCAGCAGCTTAAGTGGGGGGGCATACAATGAGCAGTTCTTC | CASSLSGGAYNEQFF
TRBJ1-4 | TRBV11-2 | . | . | TGTGCCAGCAGCTATGATCAGGTTTACGATGAAAAACTGTTTTTT | CASSYDQVYDEKLFF
TRBJ2-1 | TRBV7-2 | TRBD2 | . | TGTGCCAGCAGTTGGGCGGGGAGCGGGGGTGATGAGCAGTTCTTC | CASSWAGSGGDEQFF
TRBJ1-3 | TRBV14 | . | . | TGTGCCAGCAGCCAAGTTCCCAGGCCAAGGGGGGGAAACACCATATATTTT | CASSQVPRPRGGNTIYF
TRBJ2-2 | TRBV9 | . | . | TGTGCCAGCAGCGTAGCTGGGGGGGCCTCGGTAACCGGGGAGCTGTTTTTT | CASSVAGGASVTGELFF
TRBJ2-5 | TRBV5-1 | TRBD1 | . | TGCGCCAGCAGCCTGACAGGGGGACGGCCAGAGACCCAGTACTTC | CASSLTGGRPETQYF
TRBJ1-3 | TRBV3-1/TRBV3-2 | . | . | TGTGCCAGCAGCCAGCAGCGTACTGGAAACACCATATATTTT | CASSQQRTGNTIYF
TRBJ2-5 | TRBV2 | . | . | TGTGCCAGCAGCCCTGTGGGGCGGATCCAAGAGACCCAGTACTTC | CASSPVGRIQETQYF
TRBJ2-2 | TRBV5-1 | TRBD1 | . | TGCGCCAGCAGCTCACAGGGGGCGCACACCGGGGAGCTGTTTTTT | CASSSQGAHTGELFF
TRBJ2-2 | TRBV7-7 | TRBD1 | few | TGTGCCAGCAGCTTCGGGACAGGGGCGGTTACCGGGGAGCTGTTTTTT | CASSFGTGAVTGELFF
TRBJ1-1 | TRBV7-2 | . | . | TGTGCCAGCAGCGATGTCTACGTACGGGGAGTGGGCACTGAAGCTTTCTTT | CASSDVYVRGVGTEAFF
TRBJ2-7 | TRBV20-1 | TRBD2 | . | TGCAGTGCTAGTAAGGGACGGGAGGCCTACGAGCAGTACTTC | CSASKGREAYEQYF
TRBJ2-1 | TRBV15 | . | . | TGTGCCACCAGCAGAGATTATGGGCTATGGGGGGGCGCGAGGAATGAGCAGTTCTTC | CATSRDYGLWGGARNEQFF
TRBJ2-5 | TRBV29-1 | TRBD2 | . | TGCAGCGTTGCAGTAGCGGGGGGGCCCCGAGAGACCCAGTACTTC | CSVAVAGGPRETQYF
TRBJ2-1 | TRBV7-8 | . | . | TGTGCCAGCAGCTTACTGAGACTTGACTACAATGAGCAGTTCTTC | CASSLLRLDYNEQFF
TRBJ1-1 | TRBV3-1/TRBV3-2 | . | . | TGTGCCAGCAGCCAAGTGAAAGCGGCTGAAGCTTTCTTT | CASSQVKAAEAFF
TRBJ2-7 | TRBV6-5 | TRBD1 | . | TGTGCCAGCAGTAGGGACAGGGGGGACGAGCAGTACTTC | CASSRDRGDEQYF
TRBJ1-4 | TRBV19 | TRBD1 | . | TGTGCCAGTAGTCCTGGGACAGGGGGGTGGAATGAAAAACTGTTTTTT | CASSPGTGGWNEKLFF
TRBJ2-3 | TRBV5-6 | . | . | TGTGCCAGCAGCTTGTCGGTAACAGATACGCAGTATTTT | CASSLSVTDTQYF
TRBJ1-1 | TRBV7-2 | . | . | TGTGCCAGCAGCTCACGCCTCCCAGGGACTAACACTGAAGCTTTCTTT | CASSSRLPGTNTEAFF
TRBJ1-2 | TRBV28 | . | . | TGTGCCAGCAGACCTTACGGCAGGGAAGGTAATGGCTACACCTTC | CASRPYGREGNGYTF
TRBJ2-6 | TRBV19 | TRBD2 | . | TGTGCCAGTAGTAGGACTAGCGGGGTCTCTGGGGCCAACGTCCTGACTTTC | CASSRTSGVSGANVLTF
TRBJ2-5 | TRBV5-1 | TRBD2 | . | TGCGCCAGCAGTTTTGGACTAGGAGAGACCCAGTACTTC | CASSFGLGETQYF
TRBJ2-2 | TRBV11-2 | TRBD1 | few | TGTGCCAGCATCATAGGGACAGCGAACACCGGGGAGCTGTTTTTT | CASIIGTANTGELFF
TRBJ2-1 | TRBV19 | . | . | TGTGCCAGTATAGGGGACTCCTACAATGAGCAGTTCTTC | CASIGDSYNEQFF
TRBJ1-1 | TRBV5-1 | . | few | TGCGCCAGCAGCTTGACACAGGGTGGGGACACTGAAGCTTTCTTT | CASSLTQGGDTEAFF
TRBJ1-1 | TRBV19 | . | . | TGTGCCAGTTCCCAGGAGGCTCGGAGCACTGAAGCTTTCTTT | CASSQEARSTEAFF
TRBJ2-7 | TRBV3-1/TRBV3-2 | TRBD2 | once | TGTGCCAGCAGCCTAGGGACTAGCGGGAGGGCCTTCTACGAGCAGTACTTC | CASSLGTSGRAFYEQYF
TRBJ2-1 | TRBV3-1/TRBV3-2 | . | once | TGTGCCAGCAGCCAGGAGGACAGCAATGAGCAGTTCTTC | CASSQEDSNEQFF
TRBJ2-7 | TRBV18 | . | . | TGTGCCAGCTCACCACCGGCGGGGGCGACCTACGAGCAGTACTTC | CASSPPAGATYEQYF
TRBJ2-1 | TRBV10-3 | . | . | TGTGCCATCAGTGAGTCGTTCCTAGACGATGAGCAGTTCTTC | CAISESFLDDEQFF
TRBJ1-3 | TRBV14 | . | . | TGTGCCAGCAGCCAAGACAGTTCTGGAAACACCATATATTTT | CASSQDSSGNTIYF
TRBJ2-1 | TRBV24-1 | . | once | TGTGCCACCAGTGATTGGGACTCTTACAATGAGCAGTTCTTC | CATSDWDSYNEQFF
TRBJ2-6 | TRBV5-1 | TRBD1 | . | TGCGCCAGCAAGGGGACAGCCGGGGCCAACGTCCTGACTTTC | CASKGTAGANVLTF
TRBJ1-2 | TRBV28 | TRBD1 | . | TGTGCCAGCAGCCCCCCTCCAGGACAGGGGGCGCGCTATGGCTACACCTTC | CASSPPPGQGARYGYTF
TRBJ2-3 | TRBV6-5 | TRBD1 | . | TGTGCCAGCAGTTCCGGACAGGGGGCAGGAACAGATACGCAGTATTTT | CASSSGQGAGTDTQYF
TRBJ1-5 | TRBV27 | TRBD1 | . | TGTGCCAGCAGTATAGGGACAGGGGGAGGACCCCAGCATTTT | CASSIGTGGGPQHF
TRBJ2-3 | TRBV4-1 | TRBD1 | . | TGCGCCAGCAGCCCGAGGACAGGACGCACAGATACGCAGTATTTT | CASSPRTGRTDTQYF
TRBJ1-1 | TRBV3-1/TRBV3-2 | . | few | TGTGCCAGCAGCCACGGCCTGGGGCGCGGTGAAGCTTTCTTT | CASSHGLGRGEAFF
TRBJ1-4 | TRBV4-3 | . | . | TGCGCCAGCAGCCAAGACAGGGGCGCGAGCGAAAAACTGTTTTTT | CASSQDRGASEKLFF
TRBJ2-2 | TRBV9 | TRBD2 | . | TGTGCCAGCAGCGTTTATAGCGGGATATCTCCGACCGGGGAGCTGTTTTTT | CASSVYSGISPTGELFF
TRBJ2-3 | TRBV14 | . | once | TGTGCCAGCCGGGCGGGGCCTTACACAGATACGCAGTATTTT | CASRAGPYTDTQYF
TRBJ2-5 | TRBV5-1 | TRBD2 | . | TGCGCCAGCAGCTTTCGACTAGCGGTGGAAGAGACCCAGTACTTC | CASSFRLAVEETQYF
TRBJ2-2 | TRBV30 | . | . | TGTGCCTGGGACATTAGTTTGACCGGGGAGCTGTTTTTT | CAWDISLTGELFF